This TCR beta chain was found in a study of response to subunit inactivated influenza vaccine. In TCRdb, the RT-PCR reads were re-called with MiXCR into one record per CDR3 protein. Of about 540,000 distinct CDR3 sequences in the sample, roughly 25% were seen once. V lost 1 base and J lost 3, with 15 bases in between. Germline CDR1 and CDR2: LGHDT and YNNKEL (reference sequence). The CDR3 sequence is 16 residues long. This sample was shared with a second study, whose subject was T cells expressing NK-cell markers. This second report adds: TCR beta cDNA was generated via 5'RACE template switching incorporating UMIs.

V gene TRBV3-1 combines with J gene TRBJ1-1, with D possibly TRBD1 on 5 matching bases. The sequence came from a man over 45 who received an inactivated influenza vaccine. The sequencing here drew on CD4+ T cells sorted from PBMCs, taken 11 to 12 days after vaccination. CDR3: CASSQAAARGYTEAFF. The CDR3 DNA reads TGTGCCAGCAGCCAAGCTGCAGCTAGGGGATACACTGAAGCTTTCTTT.